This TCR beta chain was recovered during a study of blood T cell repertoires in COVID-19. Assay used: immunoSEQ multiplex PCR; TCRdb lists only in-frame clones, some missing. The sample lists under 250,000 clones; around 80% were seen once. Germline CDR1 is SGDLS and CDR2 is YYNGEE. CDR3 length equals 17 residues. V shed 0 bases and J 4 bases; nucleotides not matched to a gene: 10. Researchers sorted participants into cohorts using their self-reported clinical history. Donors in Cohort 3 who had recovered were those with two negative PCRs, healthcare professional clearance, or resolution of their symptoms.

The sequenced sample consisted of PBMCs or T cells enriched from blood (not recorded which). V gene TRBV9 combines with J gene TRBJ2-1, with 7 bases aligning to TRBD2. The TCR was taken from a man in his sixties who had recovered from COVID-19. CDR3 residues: CASSVGVSGGPYNEQFF. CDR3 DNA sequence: TGTGCCAGCAGCGTAGGGGTATCGGGGGGACCATACAATGAGCAGTTCTTC.